This T cell receptor beta chain emerged from a study of technical replicates of blood from a handful of donors. Germline V gene sequence: CDR1 SGHAT, CDR2 FQNNGV. The CDR3 runs 16 residues. The V segment lost 4 bases and the J segment 3 bases; nucleotides outside the gene matches: 6. Clones were sequenced by immunoSEQ multiplex PCR, and TCRdb holds only the in-frame ones, with some missing. The sample has about 75,000 clones; 91% are singletons. Sequencing input: T cells isolated from PBMCs. This TCR came from a human donor in good health. Some clones in this sample may be carry-over from other donors' samples. This chain joins TRBV11-2 and TRBJ2-5, with 12 bases lining up with TRBD2. The CDR3 loop is CASSSGLAGPKETQYF. Here the CDR3 DNA reads TGTGCCAGCAGCTCCGGACTAGCGGGGCCCAAAGAGACCCAGTACTTC.